This is a list of T cell receptor beta chains from one sample in a study of cytomegalovirus exposure and HLA in healthy donors. Using immunoSEQ multiplex PCR, the repertoire was profiled, and TCRdb retains in-frame clones only, with some absent. The repertoire table contains roughly 70,000 clones. Sequenced: PBMCs. All receptors derive from a middle-aged man in good health and CMV-seronegative. Each CDR3 is given with its conserved first and last residue. Fields, in order: J gene, D gene, V gene, CDR3 protein, CDR3 DNA. D genes are given only for firm matches.

TRBJ2-7,-,TRBV6-6,CASSSGGEAYEQYF,TGTGCCAGCAGTTCGGGCGGGGAGGCCTACGAGCAGTACTTC
TRBJ2-5,-,TRBV29-1,CSIQGWDAETQYF,TGCAGCATACAGGGATGGGATGCAGAGACCCAGTACTTC
TRBJ2-3,-,TRBV5-1,CASSLGDTDTQYF,TGCGCCAGCAGCTTGGGAGACACAGATACGCAGTATTTT
TRBJ2-7,TRBD2,TRBV5-6,CASSLAGRGKSYEQYF,TGTGCCAGCAGCTTGGCTGGGCGGGGGAAATCCTACGAGCAGTACTTC
TRBJ1-3,-,TRBV7-2,CASSLPVGTGTGNTIYF,TGTGCCAGCAGCCTACCGGTTGGCACAGGGACCGGAAACACCATATATTTT
TRBJ1-1,-,TRBV25-1,CASSDPDMNTEAFF,TGTGCCAGCAGTGACCCGGACATGAACACTGAAGCTTTCTTT
TRBJ2-6,TRBD1,TRBV5-1,CASSLGDSSGANVLTF,TGCGCCAGCAGCTTGGGGGACAGCTCTGGGGCCAACGTCCTGACTTTC
TRBJ2-7,TRBD1,TRBV5-4,CASSSGTGGYEQYF,TGTGCCAGCAGCTCCGGGACAGGGGGCTACGAGCAGTACTTC
TRBJ2-7,-,TRBV2,CASTPGSYEQYF,TGTGCCAGCACACCCGGCTCCTACGAGCAGTACTTC
TRBJ2-2,-,TRBV18,CASSPILMRQNTGELFF,TGTGCCAGCTCCCCGATACTGATGAGGCAGAACACCGGGGAGCTGTTTTTT
TRBJ2-5,-,TRBV6-5,CASSYSGGAMGKTQYF,TGTGCCAGCAGTTACTCGGGGGGGGCGATGGGGAAGACCCAGTACTTC
TRBJ1-5,-,TRBV28,CASSLRRRQGSNQPQHF,TGTGCCAGCAGCCTTCGCCGCAGGCAGGGGAGCAATCAGCCCCAGCATTTT
TRBJ1-6,-,TRBV2,CASREDSSPPPLHF,TGTGCCAGCAGAGAGGACTCATCCCCCCCACCCCTCCACTTT
TRBJ1-1,-,TRBV5-1,CASSFDRMNTEAFF,TGCGCCAGCAGCTTTGACAGAATGAACACTGAAGCTTTCTTT
TRBJ2-7,TRBD1,TRBV5-1,CASSQTGALYEQYF,TGCGCCAGCAGCCAAACAGGGGCCCTCTACGAGCAGTACTTC
TRBJ2-5,TRBD2,TRBV15,CATSNGLGARLAGGKETQYF,TGTGCCACCAGCAACGGTCTGGGGGCTCGGCTAGCGGGGGGGAAGGAGACCCAGTACTTC
TRBJ2-1,TRBD1,TRBV27,CASSSSPGTGRLIYNEQFF,TGTGCCAGCAGTAGCTCCCCGGGGACAGGAAGACTTATTTATAATGAGCAGTTCTTC
TRBJ1-6,-,TRBV10-2,CASSEAGQVFNSPLHF,TGCGCCAGCAGTGAGGCAGGGCAGGTTTTTAATTCACCCCTCCACTTT
TRBJ2-1,-,TRBV7-2,CASSLGQSYNEQFF,TGTGCCAGCAGCTTAGGTCAATCCTACAATGAGCAGTTCTTC
TRBJ2-5,TRBD2,TRBV9,CASSGGLAGSETQYF,TGTGCCAGCAGCGGGGGACTAGCGGGGTCGGAGACCCAGTACTTC
TRBJ2-3,TRBD2,TRBV9,CASSPGETSGVSTDTQYF,TGTGCCAGCAGCCCTGGGGAGACTAGCGGGGTTTCTACAGATACGCAGTATTTT
TRBJ1-1,TRBD1,TRBV6-1,CASSESDRGKPRVNTEAFF,TGTGCCAGCAGTGAATCCGACAGGGGAAAGCCGAGAGTGAACACTGAAGCTTTCTTT
TRBJ1-3,TRBD1,TRBV18,CASSSGQGATIYF,TGTGCCAGCTCATCGGGACAGGGGGCCACCATATATTTT
TRBJ2-1,TRBD1,TRBV5-4,CASSLRTGDAGEQFF,TGTGCCAGCAGCCTACGGACAGGGGATGCGGGTGAGCAGTTCTTC
TRBJ2-1,-,TRBV2,CASSEAMGSEQFF,TGTGCCAGCAGTGAAGCAATGGGGAGTGAGCAGTTCTTC
TRBJ2-1,TRBD2,TRBV4-1,CASSLRGGTSVYNEQFF,TGCGCCAGCAGCCTTAGAGGTGGGACTAGCGTCTACAATGAGCAGTTCTTC
TRBJ2-1,-,TRBV30,CAWSVRSGNEQFF,TGTGCCTGGAGTGTACGGTCAGGCAATGAGCAGTTCTTC
TRBJ2-5,-,TRBV5-1,CASSLRLNQETQYF,TGCGCCAGCAGCTTACGACTAAACCAAGAGACCCAGTACTTC
TRBJ1-2,TRBD1,TRBV2,CASRRDRANYGYTF,TGTGCCAGCAGGAGGGACAGAGCTAACTATGGCTACACCTTC
TRBJ1-1,TRBD1,TRBV5-6,CASSSSDRGTEAFF,TGTGCCAGCAGCTCCTCGGACAGGGGCACTGAAGCTTTCTTT
TRBJ1-6,-,TRBV27,CASSLSTAVNSPLHF,TGTGCCAGCAGTTTATCGACAGCAGTTAATTCACCCCTCCACTTT
TRBJ1-4,-,TRBV5-4,CASSLGGTNEKLFF,TGTGCCAGCAGCTTGGGCGGCACCAATGAAAAACTGTTTTTT
TRBJ1-1,TRBD1,TRBV10-3,CATRLQGEGTEAFF,TGTGCCACGCGCCTACAGGGGGAGGGGACTGAAGCTTTCTTT
TRBJ1-5,-,TRBV5-6,CASSPRGRGNQPQHF,TGTGCCAGCAGCCCGAGGGGGAGGGGCAATCAGCCCCAGCATTTT
TRBJ2-1,-,TRBV7-9,CASSSETGSTDNEQFF,TGTGCCAGCAGCTCGGAAACAGGGTCCACCGACAATGAGCAGTTCTTC
TRBJ1-1,-,TRBV7-9,CASSLTGLNTEAFF,TGTGCCAGCAGCTTGACAGGTTTGAACACTGAAGCTTTCTTT
TRBJ2-5,-,TRBV14,CASSQELRTQYF,TGTGCCAGCAGCCAAGAATTGAGGACCCAGTACTTC
TRBJ1-6,TRBD1,TRBV30,CACGQARDGTLHF,TGTGCCTGCGGACAGGCCCGGGATGGTACCCTCCACTTT
TRBJ2-7,TRBD1,TRBV28,CASSPPGGIYEQYF,TGTGCCAGCAGCCCCCCAGGGGGAATCTACGAGCAGTACTTC
TRBJ1-6,-,TRBV5-6,CASSTDSIGYNSPLHF,TGTGCCAGCAGCACGGACAGTATTGGGTATAATTCACCCCTCCACTTT
TRBJ2-5,TRBD2,TRBV5-1,CASSLARLAGERTQYF,TGCGCCAGCAGCTTGGCGAGACTAGCGGGGGAGCGGACCCAGTACTTC
TRBJ2-1,TRBD1,TRBV5-1,CASSTGTVGNAEQFF,TGCGCCAGCAGCACCGGGACAGTGGGAAATGCTGAGCAGTTCTTC
TRBJ1-1,-,TRBV12-5,CASGSVQGIAFF,TGTGCTAGTGGTTCTGTCCAGGGAATAGCTTTCTTT
TRBJ1-1,-,TRBV29-1,CSVTKGWGDTEAFF,TGCAGCGTTACAAAAGGGTGGGGGGACACTGAAGCTTTCTTT
TRBJ1-2,-,TRBV29-1,CSVAAGGYGYTF,TGCAGCGTCGCCGCGGGGGGCTATGGCTACACCTTC
TRBJ2-3,TRBD2,TRBV14,CASSQDSSGGLRNTQYF,TGTGCCAGCAGCCAAGATAGTAGCGGGGGTTTAAGAAATACGCAGTATTTT
TRBJ1-1,TRBD1,TRBV6-1,CASSRKQGAEAFF,TGTGCCAGCAGCCGAAAACAGGGGGCTGAAGCTTTCTTT
TRBJ1-2,-,TRBV5-1,CASSWGGRTNYGYTF,TGCGCCAGCAGCTGGGGGGGACGGACGAACTATGGCTACACCTTC
TRBJ1-1,TRBD1,TRBV11-2,CASSRDSRIQNTEAFF,TGTGCCAGCAGCCGGGACAGCCGAATTCAGAACACTGAAGCTTTCTTT
TRBJ2-1,-,TRBV7-8,CASSWGRSSYNEQFF,TGTGCCAGCAGCTGGGGGAGGAGCTCCTACAATGAGCAGTTCTTC
TRBJ2-7,-,TRBV5-1,CASSLEYSNYEQYF,TGCGCCAGCAGCTTGGAATACAGCAACTACGAGCAGTACTTC
TRBJ1-4,-,TRBV7-9,CASSPPQGATNEKLFF,TGTGCCAGCAGCCCCCCGCAGGGTGCAACTAATGAAAAACTGTTTTTT
TRBJ1-2,TRBD1,TRBV4-2,CASSQGQGVGYGYTF,TGTGCCAGCAGCCAGGGACAGGGGGTGGGCTATGGCTACACCTTC
TRBJ2-7,TRBD2,TRBV7-2,CASSSSGGAYEQYF,TGTGCCAGCAGCTCTAGCGGGGGGGCTTACGAGCAGTACTTC
TRBJ1-1,-,TRBV29-1,CSVEREVGHRAFF,TGCAGCGTTGAAAGAGAGGTTGGACATCGAGCTTTCTTT